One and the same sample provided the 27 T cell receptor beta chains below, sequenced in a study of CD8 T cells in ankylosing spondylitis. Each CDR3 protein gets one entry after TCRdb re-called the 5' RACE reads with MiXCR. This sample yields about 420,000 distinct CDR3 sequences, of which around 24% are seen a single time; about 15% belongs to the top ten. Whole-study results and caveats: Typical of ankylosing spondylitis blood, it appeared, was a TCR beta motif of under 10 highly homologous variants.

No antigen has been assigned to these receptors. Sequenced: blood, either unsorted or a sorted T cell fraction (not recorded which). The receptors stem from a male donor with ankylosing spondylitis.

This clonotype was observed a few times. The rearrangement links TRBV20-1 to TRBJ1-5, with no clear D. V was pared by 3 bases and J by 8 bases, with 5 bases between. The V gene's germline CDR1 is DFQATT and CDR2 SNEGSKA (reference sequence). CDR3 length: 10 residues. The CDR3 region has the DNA TGCAGTGCTAGCGGGGAGCCCCAGCATTTT. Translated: CSASGEPQHF.

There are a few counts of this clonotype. In DNA form, the CDR3 reads TGTGCCAGCAGCTGGACAGATAACACTGAAGCTTTCTTT. Translated: CASSWTDNTEAFF. This chain joins TRBV7-8 and TRBJ1-1; a possible D gene is TRBD1 (6 bases). The V end lost 4 bases, the J end lost 2 bases, and 8 bases lay between the germline ends. The CDR3 is 13 amino acids. Germline V lookup: CDR1 SGHVS, CDR2 FQNEAQ.

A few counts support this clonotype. The CDR3 bases are TGCAGCGTTGAACCGGGGGCGCGTACTGAAGCTTTCTTT. It yields the protein CSVEPGARTEAFF. This chain connects TRBV29-1 to TRBJ1-1; perhaps TRBD1 as D (6 bases). V gave up 2 bases and J gave up 5 bases, with 12 bases separating them. Germline V gives CDR1 SQVTM, CDR2 ANQGSEA. The CDR3 extends over 13 amino acids.

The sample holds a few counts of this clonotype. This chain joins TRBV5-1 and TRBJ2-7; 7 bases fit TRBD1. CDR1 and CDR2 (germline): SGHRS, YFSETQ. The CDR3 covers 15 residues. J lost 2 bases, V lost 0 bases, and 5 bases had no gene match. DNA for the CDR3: TGCGCCAGCAGCTTGGAGACAGGGAATACCTACGAGCAGTACTTC. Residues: CASSLETGNTYEQYF.

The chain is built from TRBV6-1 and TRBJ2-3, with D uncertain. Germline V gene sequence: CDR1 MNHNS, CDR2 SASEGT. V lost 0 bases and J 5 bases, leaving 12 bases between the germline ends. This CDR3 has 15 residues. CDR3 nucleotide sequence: TGTGCCAGCAGTGAAGCCTCGAACATTCGAGATACGCAGTATTTT. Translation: CASSEASNIRDTQYF.

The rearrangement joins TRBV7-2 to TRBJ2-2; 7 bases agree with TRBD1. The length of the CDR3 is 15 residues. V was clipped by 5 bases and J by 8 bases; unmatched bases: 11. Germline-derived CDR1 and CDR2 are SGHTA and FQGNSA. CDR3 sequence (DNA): TGTGCCAGCAGCCCTCAAACAGGGGAATGGGGGGAGCTGTTTTTT. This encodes CASSPQTGEWGELFF.

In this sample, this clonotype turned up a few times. CDR3 amino acids: CASSQGSGSMADTQYF. The CDR3 DNA sequence: TGTGCCAGCAGCCAGGGTAGCGGGAGCATGGCAGATACGCAGTATTTT. The V and J genes are TRBV6-2 or TRBV6-3 and TRBJ2-3; 9 bases line up with TRBD2. Germline loops: CDR1 MNHEY, CDR2 SVGEGT. V trimming: 6 bases; J trimming: 4 bases; junction bases outside the gene matches: 11. The CDR3 has 16 amino acids.

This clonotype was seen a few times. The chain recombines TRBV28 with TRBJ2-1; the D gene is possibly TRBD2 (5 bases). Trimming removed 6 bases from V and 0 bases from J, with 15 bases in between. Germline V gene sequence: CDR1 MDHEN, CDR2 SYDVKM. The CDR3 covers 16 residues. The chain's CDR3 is CASRIYISGSYNEQFF. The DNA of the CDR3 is TGTGCCAGCAGGATATATATCAGCGGCTCCTACAATGAGCAGTTCTTC.

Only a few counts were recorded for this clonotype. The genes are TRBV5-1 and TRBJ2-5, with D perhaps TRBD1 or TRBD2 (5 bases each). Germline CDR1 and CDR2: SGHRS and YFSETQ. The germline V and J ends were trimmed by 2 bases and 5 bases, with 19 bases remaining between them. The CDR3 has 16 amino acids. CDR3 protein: CASSFLGTQRQETQYF. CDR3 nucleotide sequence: TGCGCCAGCAGCTTCCTCGGGACCCAGCGCCAGGAGACCCAGTACTTC.

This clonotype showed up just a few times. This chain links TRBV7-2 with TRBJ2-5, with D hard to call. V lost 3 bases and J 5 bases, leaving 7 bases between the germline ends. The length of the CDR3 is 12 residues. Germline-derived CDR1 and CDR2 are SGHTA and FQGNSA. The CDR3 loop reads CASSFRSETQYF. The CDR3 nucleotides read TGTGCCAGCAGCTTCCGCTCCGAGACCCAGTACTTC.

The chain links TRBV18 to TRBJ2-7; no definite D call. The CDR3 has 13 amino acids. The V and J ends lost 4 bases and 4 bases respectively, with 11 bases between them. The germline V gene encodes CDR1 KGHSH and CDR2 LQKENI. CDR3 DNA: TGTGCCAGCTCACTTGAAAAAAGGTACGAGCAGTACTTC. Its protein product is CASSLEKRYEQYF.

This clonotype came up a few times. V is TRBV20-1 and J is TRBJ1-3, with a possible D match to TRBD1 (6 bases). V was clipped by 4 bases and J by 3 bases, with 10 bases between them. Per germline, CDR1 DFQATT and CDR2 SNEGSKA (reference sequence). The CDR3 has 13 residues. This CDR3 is CSANRANGNTIYF. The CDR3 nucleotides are TGCAGTGCTAACAGGGCGAATGGAAACACCATATATTTT.

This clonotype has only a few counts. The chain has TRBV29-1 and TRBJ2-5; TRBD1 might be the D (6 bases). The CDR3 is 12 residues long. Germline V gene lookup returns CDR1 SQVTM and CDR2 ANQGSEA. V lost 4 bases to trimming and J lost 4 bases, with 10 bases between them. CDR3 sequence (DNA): TGCAGCGTTGCAGGGGTTGGAGAGACCCAGTACTTC. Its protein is CSVAGVGETQYF. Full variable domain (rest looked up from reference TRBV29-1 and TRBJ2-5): SAVISQKPSRDICQRGTSLTIQCQVDSQVTMMFWYRQQPGQSLTLIATANQGSEATYESGFVIDKFPISRPNLTFSTLTVSNMSPEDSSIYLCSVAGVGETQYFGPGTRLLVL.

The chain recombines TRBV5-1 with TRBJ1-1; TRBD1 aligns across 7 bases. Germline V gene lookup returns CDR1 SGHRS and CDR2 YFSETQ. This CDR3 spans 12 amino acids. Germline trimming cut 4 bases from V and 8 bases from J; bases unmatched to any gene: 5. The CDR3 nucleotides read TGCGCCAGCAGCCCATCGGGACAGGAAGCTTTCTTT. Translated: CASSPSGQEAFF.

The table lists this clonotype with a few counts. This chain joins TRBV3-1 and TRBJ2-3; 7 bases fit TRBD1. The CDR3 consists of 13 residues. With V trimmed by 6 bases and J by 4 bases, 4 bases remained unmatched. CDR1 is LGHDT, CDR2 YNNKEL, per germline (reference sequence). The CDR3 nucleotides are TGTGCCAGCAGACGTGACAGGGCAGATACGCAGTATTTT. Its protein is CASRRDRADTQYF.

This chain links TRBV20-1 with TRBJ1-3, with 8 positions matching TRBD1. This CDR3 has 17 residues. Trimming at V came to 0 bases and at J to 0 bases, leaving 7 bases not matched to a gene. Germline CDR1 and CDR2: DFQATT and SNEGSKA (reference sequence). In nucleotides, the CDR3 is TGCAGTGCTAGAGAAAACAGGGGGATTTTCTCTGGAAACACCATATATTTT. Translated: CSARENRGIFSGNTIYF.

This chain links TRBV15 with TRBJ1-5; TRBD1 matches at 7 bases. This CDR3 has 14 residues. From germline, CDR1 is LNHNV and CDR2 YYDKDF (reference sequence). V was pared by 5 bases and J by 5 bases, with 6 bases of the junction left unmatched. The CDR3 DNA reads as TGTGCCACCAGCGCGGGACAGTATTATCAGCCCCAGCATTTT. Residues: CATSAGQYYQPQHF.

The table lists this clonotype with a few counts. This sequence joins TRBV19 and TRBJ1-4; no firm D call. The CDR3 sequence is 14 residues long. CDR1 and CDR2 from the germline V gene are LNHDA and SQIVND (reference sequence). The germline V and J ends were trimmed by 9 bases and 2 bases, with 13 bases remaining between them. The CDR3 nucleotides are TGTGCCAGCTCGCTTGAAGTTACTAATGAAAAACTGTTTTTT. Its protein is CASSLEVTNEKLFF.

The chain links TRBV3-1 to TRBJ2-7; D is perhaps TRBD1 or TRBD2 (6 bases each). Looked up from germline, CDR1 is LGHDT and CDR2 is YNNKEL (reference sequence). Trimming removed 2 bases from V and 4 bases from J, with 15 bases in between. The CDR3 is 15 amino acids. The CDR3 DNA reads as TGTGCCAGCAGCCAACTCCCCCGAGGGGGGTACGAGCAGTACTTC. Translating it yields CASSQLPRGGYEQYF.

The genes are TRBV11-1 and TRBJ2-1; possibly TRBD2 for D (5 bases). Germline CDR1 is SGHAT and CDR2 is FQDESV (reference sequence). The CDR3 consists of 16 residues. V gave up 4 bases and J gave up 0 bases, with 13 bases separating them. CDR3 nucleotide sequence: TGTGCCAGCAGCTCCAGCGGTGCGGCCTCCTACAATGAGCAGTTCTTC. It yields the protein CASSSSGAASYNEQFF.

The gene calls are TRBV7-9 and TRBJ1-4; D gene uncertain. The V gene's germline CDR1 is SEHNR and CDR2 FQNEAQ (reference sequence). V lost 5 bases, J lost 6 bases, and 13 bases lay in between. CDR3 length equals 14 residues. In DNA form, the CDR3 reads TGTGCCAGCAGCCTTCATTGGAGGGATGAAAAACTGTTTTTT. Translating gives CASSLHWRDEKLFF.

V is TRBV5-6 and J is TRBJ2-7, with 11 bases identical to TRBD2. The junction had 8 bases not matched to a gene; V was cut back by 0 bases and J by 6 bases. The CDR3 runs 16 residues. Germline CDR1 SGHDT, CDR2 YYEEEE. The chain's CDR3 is CASSLVGSGRESEQYF. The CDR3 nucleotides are TGTGCCAGCAGCTTGGTTGGTAGCGGGAGGGAGAGCGAGCAGTACTTC.

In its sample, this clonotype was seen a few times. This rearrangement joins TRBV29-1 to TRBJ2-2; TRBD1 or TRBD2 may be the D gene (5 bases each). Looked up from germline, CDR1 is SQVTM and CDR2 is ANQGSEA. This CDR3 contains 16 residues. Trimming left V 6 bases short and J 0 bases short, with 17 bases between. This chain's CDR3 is CSVRERAGPNTGELFF. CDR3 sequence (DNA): TGCAGCGTGAGGGAACGGGCAGGGCCGAACACCGGGGAGCTGTTTTTT.

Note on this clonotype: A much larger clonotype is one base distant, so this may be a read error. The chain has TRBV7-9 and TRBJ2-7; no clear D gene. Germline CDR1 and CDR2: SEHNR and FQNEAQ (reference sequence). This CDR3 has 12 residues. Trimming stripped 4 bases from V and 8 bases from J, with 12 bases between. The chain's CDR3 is CASSSPFGKQYF. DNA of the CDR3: TGTGCCAGCAGCTCCCCTTTTGGCAAGCAGTACTTC.

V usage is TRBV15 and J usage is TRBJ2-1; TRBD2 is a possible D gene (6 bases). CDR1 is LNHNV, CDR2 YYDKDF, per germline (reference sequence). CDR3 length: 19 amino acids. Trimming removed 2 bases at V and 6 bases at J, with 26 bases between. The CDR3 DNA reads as TGTGCCACCAGCAGATCGGCGGAAGCCCCGGGACTCTATGGCAATGAGCAGTTCTTC. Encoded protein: CATSRSAEAPGLYGNEQFF.

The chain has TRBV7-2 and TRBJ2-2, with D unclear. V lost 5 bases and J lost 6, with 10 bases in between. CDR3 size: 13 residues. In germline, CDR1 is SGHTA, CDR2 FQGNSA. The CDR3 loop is CASSRMEAGELFF. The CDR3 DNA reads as TGTGCCAGCAGCCGGATGGAAGCCGGGGAGCTGTTTTTT.

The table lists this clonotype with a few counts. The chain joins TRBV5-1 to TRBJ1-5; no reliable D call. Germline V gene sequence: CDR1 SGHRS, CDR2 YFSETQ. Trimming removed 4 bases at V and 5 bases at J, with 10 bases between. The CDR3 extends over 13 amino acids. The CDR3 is CASSPGWDQPQHF. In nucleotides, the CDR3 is TGCGCCAGCAGCCCGGGGTGGGATCAGCCCCAGCATTTT.